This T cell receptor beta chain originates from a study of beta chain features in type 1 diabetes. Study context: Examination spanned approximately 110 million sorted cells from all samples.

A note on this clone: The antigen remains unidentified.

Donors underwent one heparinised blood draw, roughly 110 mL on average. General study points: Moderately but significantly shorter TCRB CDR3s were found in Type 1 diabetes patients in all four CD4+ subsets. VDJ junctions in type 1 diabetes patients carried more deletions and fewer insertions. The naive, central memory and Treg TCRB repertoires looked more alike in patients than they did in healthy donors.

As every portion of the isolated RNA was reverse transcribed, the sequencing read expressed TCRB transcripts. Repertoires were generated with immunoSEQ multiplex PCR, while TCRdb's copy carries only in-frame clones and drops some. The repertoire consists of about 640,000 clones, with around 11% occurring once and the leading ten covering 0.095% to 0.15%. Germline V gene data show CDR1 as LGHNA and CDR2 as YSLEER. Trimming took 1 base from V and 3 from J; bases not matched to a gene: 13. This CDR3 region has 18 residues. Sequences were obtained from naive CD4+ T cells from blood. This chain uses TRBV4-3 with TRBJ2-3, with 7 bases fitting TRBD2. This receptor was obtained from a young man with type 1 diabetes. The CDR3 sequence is CASSQAPGRGIRTDTQYF. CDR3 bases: TGCGCCAGCAGCCAAGCCCCAGGGAGGGGCATTCGGACAGATACGCAGTATTTT.